This TCR beta chain was sequenced during a study of naive and memory T cell subsets. V lost 0 bases to trimming and J lost 10 bases; unmatched junction nucleotides: 5. This CDR3 is built from 15 residues. Germline CDR1 DFQATT, CDR2 SNEGSKA (reference sequence). This clonotype was found many times. Its antigen is as yet unknown. Study results and limitations: This RNA-based method may be sensitive to activation-related transcript changes.

The library had UMIs added by 3' ligation of an oligonucleotide to TCR cDNA. Adult healthy volunteers gave 2.5 ml peripheral blood for whole-blood RNA. Input was about 1 to 1000 ng of DNase-treated total RNA without cell sorting. Amplification of ligated cDNA took four PCR rounds with SP2 and nested alpha and beta constant primers. MiXCR, applied by TCRdb to the UMI-ligation and nested PCR reads, yields one record per CDR3 protein. The data contain 25,000 to 30,000 distinct CDR3 sequences, roughly 5.2% of them singletons. V and J are TRBV20-1 and TRBJ2-1; 14 bases match TRBD2. Sequencing used blood. This clonotype was sampled from an adult in good health. The CDR3 coding sequence is TGCAGTGCTAGAGATATAGGACTAGCGGGAGGAGAGCAGTTCTTC. This translates into CSARDIGLAGGEQFF.